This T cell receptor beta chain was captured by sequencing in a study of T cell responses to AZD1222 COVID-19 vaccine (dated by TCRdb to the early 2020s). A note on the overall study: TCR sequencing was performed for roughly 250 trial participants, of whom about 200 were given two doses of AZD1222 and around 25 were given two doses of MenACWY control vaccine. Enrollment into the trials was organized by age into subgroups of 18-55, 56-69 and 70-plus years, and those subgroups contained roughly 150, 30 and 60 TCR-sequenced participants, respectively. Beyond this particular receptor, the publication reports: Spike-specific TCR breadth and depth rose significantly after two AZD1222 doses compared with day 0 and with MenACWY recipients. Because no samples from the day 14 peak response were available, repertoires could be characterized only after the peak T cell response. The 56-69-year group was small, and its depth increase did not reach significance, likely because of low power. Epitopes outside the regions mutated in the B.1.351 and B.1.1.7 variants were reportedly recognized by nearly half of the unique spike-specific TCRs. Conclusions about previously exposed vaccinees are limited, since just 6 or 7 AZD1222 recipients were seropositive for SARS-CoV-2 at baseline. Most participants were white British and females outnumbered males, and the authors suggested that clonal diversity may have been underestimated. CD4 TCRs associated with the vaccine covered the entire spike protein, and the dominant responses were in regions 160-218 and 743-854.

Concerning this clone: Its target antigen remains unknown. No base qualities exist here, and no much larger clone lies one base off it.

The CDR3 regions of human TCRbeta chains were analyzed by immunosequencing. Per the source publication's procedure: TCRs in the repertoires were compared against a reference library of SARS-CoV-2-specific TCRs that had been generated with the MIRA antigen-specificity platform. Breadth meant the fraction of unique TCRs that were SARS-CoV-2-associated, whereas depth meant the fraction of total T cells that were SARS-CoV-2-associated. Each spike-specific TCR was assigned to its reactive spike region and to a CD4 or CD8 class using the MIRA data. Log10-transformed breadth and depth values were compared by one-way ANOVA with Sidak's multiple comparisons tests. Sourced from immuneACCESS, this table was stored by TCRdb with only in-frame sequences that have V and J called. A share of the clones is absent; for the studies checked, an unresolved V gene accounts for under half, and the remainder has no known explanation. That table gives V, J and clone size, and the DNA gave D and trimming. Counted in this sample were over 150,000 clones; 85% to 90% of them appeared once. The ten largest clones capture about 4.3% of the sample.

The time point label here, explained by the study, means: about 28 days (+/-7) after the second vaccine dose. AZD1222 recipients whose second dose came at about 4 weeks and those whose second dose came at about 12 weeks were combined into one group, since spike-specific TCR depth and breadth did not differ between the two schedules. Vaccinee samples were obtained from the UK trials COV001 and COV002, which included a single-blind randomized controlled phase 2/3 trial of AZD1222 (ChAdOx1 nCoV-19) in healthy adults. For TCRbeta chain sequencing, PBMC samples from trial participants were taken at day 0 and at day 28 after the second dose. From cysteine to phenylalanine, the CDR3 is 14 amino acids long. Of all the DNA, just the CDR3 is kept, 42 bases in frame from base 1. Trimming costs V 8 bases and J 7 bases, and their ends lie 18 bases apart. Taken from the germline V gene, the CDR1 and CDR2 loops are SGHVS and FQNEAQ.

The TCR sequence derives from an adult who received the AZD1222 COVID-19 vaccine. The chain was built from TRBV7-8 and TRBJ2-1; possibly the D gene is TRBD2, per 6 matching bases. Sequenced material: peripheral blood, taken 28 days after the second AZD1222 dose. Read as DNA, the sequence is TGTGCCAGCGCCCCAGGGACGGGGGTGAATGAGCAGTTCTTC. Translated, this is CASAPGTGVNEQFF.